What follows are 4 T cell receptor beta chains derived from one specimen sequenced in a study of post-analysis software for immune sequencing data. The library was made from cDNA and included unique molecular identifiers. TCRdb reprocessed the PCR reads with MiXCR, giving one entry per CDR3 protein. Altogether 750,000 to 950,000 distinct CDR3 sequences are present, 46% being singletons, with the ten largest covering roughly 5%. Antigens for these TCRs are unknown. Study-level results: About 5 TRBV segments occurring more often in patients than controls included TRBV5-6, TRBV5-1 and TRBV20-1.

The specimen sequenced was blood. The origin of the receptors is a girl aged 10 to 17 with multiple sclerosis.

This clonotype was found a few times. The CDR3 sequence is CASSYEGHSNSPLHF. CDR3 nucleotide sequence: TGTGCCAGCAGTTACGAGGGACACAGTAATTCACCCCTCCACTTT. This rearrangement joins TRBV6-5 to TRBJ1-6; possible D gene TRBD1, 6 bases. CDR3 length equals 15 residues. The germline V and J ends were trimmed by 2 bases and 6 bases, with 11 bases remaining between them. CDR1 is MNHEY and CDR2 is SVGAGI in the germline V gene.

This clonotype showed up just a few times. The genes are TRBV29-1 and TRBJ2-7; TRBD1 agrees at 9 bases. The ends lost 6 bases at V and 3 bases at J; junction bases unmatched: 9. Per germline, CDR1 SQVTM and CDR2 ANQGSEA. The CDR3 is 14 amino acids. Here the CDR3 reads CSVYSGTGNYEQYF. Written as DNA, the CDR3 is TGCAGCGTCTACTCCGGGACAGGGAACTACGAGCAGTACTTC.

The chain couples TRBV9 to TRBJ1-1, with a possible D match to TRBD1 (5 bases). This CDR3 has 15 amino acids. Trimming took off 3 bases at V and 3 bases at J, with 15 bases between the two ends. The germline V gene encodes CDR1 SGDLS and CDR2 YYNGEE. The CDR3 loop reads CASSEWGSGDTEAFF. CDR3 DNA sequence: TGTGCCAGCAGCGAGTGGGGGAGCGGGGACACTGAAGCTTTCTTT.

CDR3 amino acids: CASSLGLTAQETQYF. The CDR3, as DNA: TGTGCCAGCAGCTTAGGGTTGACAGCCCAAGAGACCCAGTACTTC. The chain is built from TRBV7-2 and TRBJ2-5; D perhaps matches TRBD1 (5 bases). Looked up from germline, CDR1 is SGHTA and CDR2 is FQGNSA. The CDR3 length is 15 residues. V gave up 1 base and J gave up 1 base, with 10 bases separating them.